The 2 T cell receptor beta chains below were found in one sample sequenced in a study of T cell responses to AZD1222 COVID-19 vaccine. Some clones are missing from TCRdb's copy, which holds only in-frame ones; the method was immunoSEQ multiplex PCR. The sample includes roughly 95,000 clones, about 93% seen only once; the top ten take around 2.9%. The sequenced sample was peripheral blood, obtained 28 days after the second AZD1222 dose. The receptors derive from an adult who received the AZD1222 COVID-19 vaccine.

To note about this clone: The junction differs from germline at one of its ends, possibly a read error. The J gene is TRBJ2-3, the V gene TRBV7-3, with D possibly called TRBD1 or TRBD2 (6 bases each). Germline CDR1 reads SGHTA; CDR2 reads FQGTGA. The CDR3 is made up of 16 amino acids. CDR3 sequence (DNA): TGTGCCAGCAGCCTAACGCGAGGGGGGACTGCAGATACGCAGTATTTT. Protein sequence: CASSLTRGGTADTQYF.

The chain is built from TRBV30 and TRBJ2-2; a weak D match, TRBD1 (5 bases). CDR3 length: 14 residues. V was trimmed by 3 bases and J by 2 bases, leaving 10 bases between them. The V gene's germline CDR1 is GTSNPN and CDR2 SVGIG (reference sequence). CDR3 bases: TGTGCCTGGAGCAAGGGGCCAAACACCGGGGAGCTGTTTTTT. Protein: CAWSKGPNTGELFF.